Shown below are 30 T cell receptor beta chains from a single sample sequenced in a study of somatic mutations in cytotoxic T cells in rheumatoid arthritis. Clones were read by immunoSEQ multiplex PCR, and TCRdb kept only the in-frame ones, dropping some. The sample has more than 9,000 clones, roughly 74% seen once. The sequenced sample was CD8+ T cells sorted from blood. The receptors here all came from an adult with rheumatoid arthritis.

The V call is TRBV6-5, the J call TRBJ1-2; tentatively, D is TRBD1 (6 bases). The CDR3 loop spans 14 amino acids. Germline CDR1 MNHEY, CDR2 SVGAGI. Trimming removed 6 bases at V and 4 bases at J, with 15 bases between. The CDR3: CASSRRGPLYGYTF. In DNA form, the CDR3 reads TGTGCCAGCAGCCGCAGGGGACCTCTCTATGGCTACACCTTC.

This chain joins TRBV4-2 and TRBJ2-1; TRBD2 might be the D (5 bases). Per the germline V gene, CDR1 is LGHNA and CDR2 is YNFKEQ. This CDR3 spans 15 amino acids. V was shortened by 0 bases and J by 0 bases, with 6 bases between the two germline ends. The CDR3 is CASSQEGSSYNEQFF. The DNA of the CDR3 is TGTGCCAGCAGCCAAGAAGGGAGCTCCTACAATGAGCAGTTCTTC.

The genes are TRBV19 and TRBJ1-5; D is perhaps TRBD1 (5 bases). Germline CDR1 is LNHDA and CDR2 is SQIVND (reference sequence). Trimming took off 5 bases at V and 0 bases at J, with 8 bases between the two ends. The CDR3 totals 14 residues. The CDR3 DNA reads TGTGCCAGTAGTCAGGGAAATAGCAATCAGCCCCAGCATTTT. This codes for CASSQGNSNQPQHF.

The gene calls are TRBV6-1 and TRBJ1-2; 8 nucleotides match TRBD1. The CDR3 sequence is 14 residues long. Germline trimming cut 3 bases from V and 6 bases from J; bases unmatched to any gene: 6. Germline lookup yields CDR1 MNHNS and CDR2 SASEGT. CDR3 sequence: CASSEFRGLDGYTF. The CDR3 region has the DNA TGTGCCAGCAGTGAGTTCAGGGGGCTCGATGGCTACACCTTC.

The chain recombines TRBV5-1 with TRBJ1-1; D gene ambiguous. CDR3 length: 15 amino acids. Deletions cut 5 bases from V and 1 base from J, with 15 bases between. The germline V gene encodes CDR1 SGHRS and CDR2 YFSETQ. The CDR3 region is CASSYSGSGNTEAFF. The DNA for the CDR3 is TGCGCCAGCAGTTACTCAGGTTCCGGGAACACTGAAGCTTTCTTT.

The V gene is TRBV4-2, the J gene TRBJ1-4; D is undetermined. The CDR3 length is 17 residues. Germline V gives CDR1 LGHNA, CDR2 YNFKEQ. V lost 1 base and J lost 6, with 18 bases in between. The CDR3 loop is CASSQVRSGFQDEKLFF. Written as DNA, the CDR3 is TGTGCCAGCAGCCAAGTCCGATCAGGCTTCCAGGATGAAAAACTGTTTTTT.

A few counts support this clone. The chain recombines TRBV10-3 with TRBJ2-1, with 10 bases fitting TRBD2. J gave up 6 bases and V 3 bases, and 5 bases lay outside the gene matches. Germline CDR1 ENHRY, CDR2 SYGVKD. This CDR3 is 15 amino acids long. Here the CDR3 reads CAISESGGAFNEQFF. In DNA form, the CDR3 reads TGTGCCATCAGTGAAAGCGGGGGGGCCTTCAATGAGCAGTTCTTC.

The J gene is TRBJ2-1, the V gene TRBV11-2, with D possibly matching TRBD1 (7 bases). Germline V gives CDR1 SGHAT, CDR2 FQNNGV. This CDR3 has 19 residues. The V and J ends lost 5 bases and 0 bases respectively, with 23 bases between them. CDR3 sequence: CASSPLLGQTGASYNEQFF. The DNA for the CDR3 is TGTGCCAGCAGCCCACTGCTGGGACAGACGGGGGCCTCCTACAATGAGCAGTTCTTC.

CDR3 sequence: CASSQGSGGYTF. Here the CDR3 DNA reads TGCGCCAGCAGCCAAGGGAGCGGGGGCTACACCTTC. The chain couples TRBV4-1 to TRBJ1-2; D remains ambiguous. V was clipped by 1 base and J by 8 bases, with 8 bases between them. The CDR3 runs to 12 residues. Germline V lookup: CDR1 MGHRA, CDR2 YSYEKL.

This clone has just one count. J is TRBJ2-3 and V is TRBV7-6; 8 nucleotides align to TRBD2. The CDR3 consists of 15 residues. Trimming cost V 7 bases and J 2 bases; bases outside gene matches: 8. Germline-derived CDR1 and CDR2 are SGHVS and FNYEAQ. This chain's CDR3 is CASIALAGTTDTQYF. The CDR3 DNA reads as TGTGCCAGCATAGCGTTAGCGGGGACCACAGATACGCAGTATTTT.

The CDR3, as DNA: TGTGCCAGCAGCTTAGCGGGACCCGACTCTGGAAACACCATATATTTT. Translation: CASSLAGPDSGNTIYF. This rearrangement joins TRBV7-8 to TRBJ1-3; D might be TRBD1 (5 bases). The CDR3 loop spans 16 amino acids. V lost 0 bases, J lost 0 bases, and 9 bases lay in between. CDR1 and CDR2 (germline): SGHVS, FQNEAQ.

The chain uses TRBV28 and TRBJ1-1, with D possibly matching TRBD1 (5 bases). This CDR3 contains 12 residues. The germline V and J ends were trimmed by 4 bases and 5 bases, with 8 bases remaining between them. Germline V CDR1 and CDR2: MDHEN, SYDVKM. The CDR3 nucleotides are TGTGCCAGCAGTTCAGGGTGGACTGAAGCTTTCTTT. This codes for CASSSGWTEAFF.

The chain joins TRBV6-1 to TRBJ2-7; D is unclear. Between the trimmed V and J ends, which lost 7 bases and 3 bases, there was a span of 19 bases. Looked up from germline, CDR1 is MNHNS and CDR2 is SASEGT. This CDR3 is built from 15 residues. The CDR3 DNA sequence: TGTGCCAGCACTGCCTTACGACTCTGGAACTACGAGCAGTACTTC. It translates to CASTALRLWNYEQYF.

V is TRBV27 and J is TRBJ1-1; D unclear. Trimming cost V 7 bases and J 3 bases, with 21 bases left between them. This CDR3 has 16 amino acids. Germline loops: CDR1 MNHEY, CDR2 SMNVEV (reference sequence). The CDR3 DNA is TGTGCCAGCACCTACCGGAGGTCCACAGTTCACACTGAAGCTTTCTTT. It translates to CASTYRRSTVHTEAFF.

The CDR3 coding sequence is TGTGCCAGCAGCCATCCTATTAAGTGGAACACAGGCTACACCTTC. The encoded protein is CASSHPIKWNTGYTF. J is TRBJ1-2 and V is TRBV14; no clear D. Germline CDR1 reads SGHDN; CDR2 reads FVKESK. V was shortened by 3 bases and J by 8 bases, with 19 bases between the two germline ends. The CDR3 runs 15 residues.

The table lists this clone with a count of one. This sequence joins TRBV29-1 and TRBJ2-3; perhaps TRBD2 as D (5 bases). Trimming shortened V by 4 bases and J by 1 base, and 12 bases separated the two germline ends. Looked up from germline, CDR1 is SQVTM and CDR2 is ANQGSEA. The CDR3 is 14 residues long. This CDR3 is CSVGVAGGTDTQYF. CDR3 in DNA: TGCAGCGTTGGGGTCGCGGGTGGCACAGATACGCAGTATTTT.

The V gene is TRBV11-2, the J gene TRBJ2-5; D uncertain. V dropped 1 base and J dropped 0 bases, with 9 bases sitting between them. There are 15 residues in the CDR3. Germline V lookup: CDR1 SGHAT, CDR2 FQNNGV. CDR3 bases: TGTGCCAGCAGCTTAGTCGTGGGGTACCAAGAGACCCAGTACTTC. As protein: CASSLVVGYQETQYF.

The CDR3, as DNA: TGTGCCAGCAGTTCAGGGCCTGAAGCTTTCTTT. It yields the protein CASSSGPEAFF. This chain connects TRBV7-9 to TRBJ1-1; D is perhaps TRBD1 (5 bases). V shed 6 bases and J shed 6 bases, with 8 bases lying between them. Looked up from germline, CDR1 is SEHNR and CDR2 is FQNEAQ (reference sequence). The CDR3 contains 11 residues. The entire variable domain, with the rest obtained from reference TRBV7-9 and TRBJ1-1, is as follows: DTGVSQNPRHKITKRGQNVTFRCDPISEHNRLYWYRQTLGQGPEFLTYFQNEAQLEKSRLLSDRFSAERPKGSFSTLEIQRTEQGDSAMYLCASSSGPEAFFGQGTRLTVV.

The V call is TRBV7-3, the J call TRBJ1-1, with a tentative D call TRBD1 (5 bases). V lost 0 bases to trimming and J lost 9 bases, with 8 bases between them. The CDR3 is 12 residues long. Germline lookup yields CDR1 SGHTA and CDR2 FQGTGA. The CDR3: CASSLTAGKAFF. In nucleotides, the CDR3 is TGTGCCAGCAGCTTAACGGCAGGGAAAGCTTTCTTT.

The chain employs TRBV9 and TRBJ2-1; no reliable D call. CDR1 is SGDLS and CDR2 is YYNGEE in the germline V gene. Trimming pared 0 bases from V and 2 bases from J, leaving 3 bases between. The CDR3 loop spans 13 amino acids. The DNA for the CDR3 is TGTGCCAGCAGCGTAGGAACCTACAATGAGCAGTTCTTC. Encoded protein: CASSVGTYNEQFF. The entire variable domain, with the rest obtained from reference TRBV9 and TRBJ2-1, is as follows: DSGVTQTPKHLITATGQRVTLRCSPRSGDLSVYWYQQSLDQGLQFLIQYYNGEERAKGNILERFSAQQFPDLHSELNLSSLELGDSALYFCASSVGTYNEQFFGPGTRLTVL.

Relative to its sample, this clone is large. CDR3 amino acids: CAGSGGGNTGELFF. CDR3 coding DNA: TGCGCCGGGAGCGGGGGGGGGAACACCGGGGAGCTGTTTTTT. This sequence joins TRBV4-1 and TRBJ2-2; 10 bases are a match to TRBD2. Trimming removed 11 bases from V and 1 base from J; junction bases left unmatched: 4. This CDR3 region has 14 residues. Germline CDR1 and CDR2: MGHRA and YSYEKL.

The chain links TRBV7-9 to TRBJ1-1; D is perhaps TRBD1 (6 bases). The CDR3 runs to 16 residues. Germline V gives CDR1 SEHNR, CDR2 FQNEAQ (reference sequence). The germline V and J ends were trimmed by 3 bases and 4 bases, with 18 bases remaining between them. The CDR3 loop reads CASSFGVGGGGTEAFF. In DNA form, the CDR3 reads TGTGCCAGCAGCTTTGGTGTCGGGGGAGGGGGCACTGAAGCTTTCTTT.

The chain combines TRBV5-4 with TRBJ1-5; no clear D. The CDR3 has 14 residues. The V gene lost 0 bases and the J gene lost 2 bases, with 6 bases spanning the gap. CDR1 is SGHNT, CDR2 YYREEE, per germline (reference sequence). In DNA, the CDR3 is TGTGCCAGCAGCTTGGGTGGAGGCAATCAGCCCCAGCATTTT. It is translated as CASSLGGGNQPQHF.

This clone has more than one count but fewer than ten. The rearrangement joins TRBV19 to TRBJ1-6; 9 bases align to TRBD1. V trimming: 5 bases; J trimming: 7 bases; junction bases outside the gene matches: 9. The CDR3 length is 16 residues. Per germline, CDR1 LNHDA and CDR2 SQIVND (reference sequence). Here the CDR3 reads CASSAGDRATNSPLHF. The CDR3 region has the DNA TGTGCCAGTAGTGCAGGGGACAGGGCAACCAATTCACCCCTCCACTTT. The complete variable domain, with remaining parts taken from reference TRBV19 and TRBJ1-6, reads DGGITQSPKYLFRKEGQNVTLSCEQNLNHDAMYWYRQDPGQGLRLIYYSQIVNDFQKGDIAEGYSVSREKKESFPLTVTSAQKNPTAFYLCASSAGDRATNSPLHFGNGTRLTVT.

The genes are TRBV11-3 and TRBJ1-2; D gene uncertain. The CDR3 sequence is 13 residues long. Trimming cost V 3 bases and J 3 bases, with 8 bases left between them. From germline, CDR1 is SGHNT and CDR2 YENEEA. The CDR3 DNA is TGTGCCAGCAGCTTTATATCGGACTATGGCTACACCTTC. Amino acids: CASSFISDYGYTF.

This clone was picked up a small number of times. The chain is built from TRBV13 and TRBJ2-7; a weak D match, TRBD1 (5 bases). This CDR3 comprises 14 residues. In germline, CDR1 is PRHDT, CDR2 FYEKMQ (reference sequence). V lost 3 bases, J lost 2 bases, and 11 bases lay in between. As DNA, the CDR3 is TGTGCCAGCAGCTTTGGGGCATCACCCTACGAGCAGTACTTC. It yields the protein CASSFGASPYEQYF.

The genes are TRBV27 and TRBJ2-1; 8 nucleotides align to TRBD1. Germline CDR1 is MNHEY and CDR2 is SMNVEV (reference sequence). CDR3 size: 18 residues. V trimming: 3 bases; J trimming: 4 bases; junction bases outside the gene matches: 14. For the CDR3, the DNA is TGTGCCAGCAGTTTTCGAGACAGGGGCCGCCCAATATACAATGAGCAGTTCTTC. Its protein is CASSFRDRGRPIYNEQFF.

The rearrangement joins TRBV19 to TRBJ2-7, with 7 nucleotides matching TRBD1. This CDR3 spans 16 amino acids. V dropped 3 bases and J dropped 2; count of bases not matched to a gene: 10. CDR1 and CDR2 (germline): LNHDA, SQIVND (reference sequence). CDR3: CASSIQTGYRTYEQYF. In nucleotides, the CDR3 is TGTGCCAGTAGTATCCAGACAGGGTATCGCACCTACGAGCAGTACTTC.

This clone was observed once. This chain links TRBV6-5 with TRBJ2-1; possibly TRBD2 for D (7 bases). The ends were cut back, 8 bases at V and 8 bases at J, with 22 bases in the middle. CDR3 length: 15 residues. CDR1 is MNHEY, CDR2 SVGAGI, per germline. Here the CDR3 reads CASLRGGAGYDEQFF. DNA of the CDR3: TGTGCCAGCTTGAGGGGGGGGGCTGGGTACGATGAGCAGTTCTTC.

This clone came up once. The V gene is TRBV4-2, the J gene TRBJ2-4; D possibly matches TRBD1 or TRBD2 (6 bases each). The CDR3 is made up of 16 amino acids. V dropped 0 bases and J dropped 9 bases, with 18 bases sitting between them. CDR1 is LGHNA, CDR2 YNFKEQ, per germline. The CDR3 coding sequence is TGTGCCAGCAGCCAAGATGGTTCCGGGGGCCTGGGCATTCAGTACTTC. Its translation: CASSQDGSGGLGIQYF.